Presented here are 8 T cell receptor beta chains from one specimen sequenced in a study of blood T cell repertoires in COVID-19. Data came from immunoSEQ multiplex PCR; TCRdb stores just in-frame clones and leaves some out. The data hold 150,000 to 200,000 clones, with approximately 80% observed a single time. The specimen was peripheral blood. The receptors come from a man aged 60 to 75 with acute or convalescent COVID-19.

The chain has TRBV11-2 and TRBJ1-2; D is perhaps TRBD1 (5 bases). V lost 1 base and J 2 bases, leaving 17 bases between the germline ends. Germline-derived CDR1 and CDR2 are SGHAT and FQNNGV. The CDR3 runs 17 residues. CDR3 sequence (DNA): TGTGCCAGCAGCTTAGGAGGCGGGGGAATAGGCAACTATGGCTACACCTTC. Amino acid sequence: CASSLGGGGIGNYGYTF.

This clone has only one observation. The V call is TRBV2, the J call TRBJ2-5, with 10 bases matching TRBD2. The CDR3 sequence is 14 residues long. Germline CDR1 SNHLY, CDR2 FYNNEI. V lost 8 bases, J lost 5 bases, and 8 bases stayed unmatched. CDR3 amino acids: CASRWTSGEETQYF. CDR3 DNA sequence: TGTGCCAGCCGATGGACTAGCGGAGAGGAGACCCAGTACTTC.

The chain couples TRBV5-1 to TRBJ2-1; 7 bases match TRBD1. This CDR3 comprises 16 residues. From germline, CDR1 is SGHRS and CDR2 YFSETQ. The V segment lost 0 bases and the J segment 0 bases; nucleotides outside the gene matches: 3. The CDR3 loop reads CASSLGTGVSYNEQFF. The DNA of the CDR3 is TGCGCCAGCAGCTTGGGTACAGGGGTCTCCTACAATGAGCAGTTCTTC.

This clone was seen a single time. The chain carries TRBV9 and TRBJ2-5; 13 nucleotides line up with TRBD2. Looked up from germline, CDR1 is SGDLS and CDR2 is YYNGEE. V lost 0 bases, J lost 4 bases, and 6 bases stayed unmatched. The CDR3 length is 17 residues. The CDR3 loop reads CASSVGTSGGVGETQYF. The CDR3 region has the DNA TGTGCCAGCAGCGTAGGGACTAGCGGGGGTGTGGGAGAGACCCAGTACTTC.

The J gene is TRBJ2-2, the V gene TRBV5-1; 9 positions match TRBD1. Trimming took 7 bases from V and 5 from J; bases not matched to a gene: 6. CDR3 length: 14 residues. Germline CDR1 is SGHRS and CDR2 is YFSETQ. CDR3 nucleotide sequence: TGCGCCAGCCGTCCCGGGACAGGGACCGGGGAGCTGTTTTTT. Amino acid sequence: CASRPGTGTGELFF.

The V call is TRBV6-2 or TRBV6-3, the J call TRBJ2-7, with D maybe TRBD2 (7 bases). V lost 6 bases to trimming and J lost 0 bases, with 15 bases between them. The CDR3 loop spans 15 amino acids. The germline V gene has CDR1 MNHEY and CDR2 SVGEGT. The DNA of the CDR3 is TGTGCCAGCAGCCTCCGGGGAGGGGGCTCCTACGAGCAGTACTTC. Protein sequence: CASSLRGGGSYEQYF.

The V and J genes are TRBV19 and TRBJ1-3, with no clear D. The CDR3 spans 16 residues. CDR1 and CDR2 from the germline V gene are LNHDA and SQIVND (reference sequence). Trimming removed 6 bases at V and 0 bases at J, with 15 bases between. Here the CDR3 reads CASSPQTVYSGNTIYF. CDR3 DNA: TGTGCCAGTAGCCCACAGACGGTCTACTCTGGAAACACCATATATTTT.

The gene calls are TRBV12-3 or TRBV12-4 and TRBJ1-2; D might be TRBD1 (5 bases). The germline V and J ends were trimmed by 4 bases and 4 bases, with 10 bases remaining between them. The CDR3 is 13 residues long. This CDR3 is CASSSGFGYGYTF. In DNA form, the CDR3 reads TGTGCCAGCAGTTCAGGGTTTGGCTATGGCTACACCTTC.